This T cell receptor beta chain was sequenced for a study of Graves' ophthalmopathy and Graves' hyperthyroidism. Across the whole study: Sampling took place at initial diagnosis, with peripheral blood obtained before any treatment. Study-wide points: Blood also harbored most expanded thyroid clonotypes above 0.001 frequency. Progression of ophthalmopathy was predicted by the model with about 68% sensitivity and approximately 72% specificity.

The TCR beta CDR3 regions underwent amplification from RNA transcripts. First-round RT-PCR used HTBI primers; second-round multiplex PCR followed. TCRdb re-called the multiplex PCR reads with MiXCR, one entry per CDR3 protein. The table records nearly 400,000 distinct CDR3 sequences, 15% to 20% of them present only once. Clinicians made diagnoses from clinical symptoms, serum thyroxine, TRAb, thyroid ultrasound and orbital computed tomography. The CDR3 extends over 16 amino acids. Germline V gene lookup returns CDR1 MNHEY and CDR2 SVGEGT. V was trimmed by 9 bases and J by 5 bases, leaving 22 bases between them. Ten or more counts support this clonotype. Its antigen is currently unknown.

This chain joins TRBV6-2 or TRBV6-3 and TRBJ2-2; perhaps D is TRBD1 or TRBD2 (5 bases each). The sequencing sample was made of peripheral blood. This TCR came from a woman aged 18-29 years with Graves' ophthalmopathy. The CDR3 DNA is TGTGCCAGTCGACTTGAGGGGCGTTGGCCGACCGGGGAGCTGTTTTTT. It translates to CASRLEGRWPTGELFF.